This TCR beta chain was obtained from a study of shared clonotypes between healthy human individuals. Overall study findings and caveats: Sequencing depth was predicted to influence how clonotypes are shared among donors.

This clone was picked up one time. Its antigen remains unknown. The donors were all Caucasian adults (living in Nashville, Tennessee). Tens of millions of PBMCs supplied genomic DNA for unsorted samples. The CDR3 loop spans 13 amino acids. Germline-derived CDR1 and CDR2 are SGHRS and YFSETQ. Trimming pared 4 bases from V and 1 base from J, leaving 8 bases between. Measured with immunoSEQ multiplex PCR; TCRdb has only the in-frame clones, and not every one. Counted here are 520,000 or so clones, 75% to 85% occurring once; the ten biggest clones make up 10% to 15%. This chain connects TRBV5-1 to TRBJ2-5; D possibly corresponds to TRBD1 (6 bases). The sequence came from a woman in her thirties or forties in good health. Some clones in this sample may be carry-over from other donors' samples. Sequencing used PBMCs. CDR3 residues: CASSRQVQETQYF. The CDR3 nucleotides read TGCGCCAGCAGCAGACAGGTCCAAGAGACCCAGTACTTC. The complete variable domain, with remaining parts taken from reference TRBV5-1 and TRBJ2-5, reads KAGVTQTPRYLIKTRGQQVTLSCSPISGHRSVSWYQQTPGQGLQFLFEYFSETQRNKGNFPGRFSGRQFSNSRSEMNVSTLELGDSALYLCASSRQVQETQYFGPGTRLLVL.